What follows is one T cell receptor beta chain and its context. The entry originates in a study of blood T cell repertoires in COVID-19. In the study overall: Sample material is recorded as cDNA or gDNA derived from T cells, B-cell-depleted T cells, or PBMCs.

TCRdb's table, derived via immunoSEQ multiplex PCR, lists solely in-frame clones and lacks some. In the table there are about 94,000 clones, about 86% of which are singletons. This sequence was found in a man aged 55-75 years with acute or convalescent COVID-19. Source material: peripheral blood.

The CDR3 DNA is TGTGCCAGCATGGAGGACAGGGTTGGCTATGGCTACACCTTC. Residues: CASMEDRVGYGYTF. The chain carries TRBV6-5 and TRBJ1-2; 8 bases are a match to TRBD1. V lost 7 bases, J lost 4 bases, and 8 bases stayed unmatched. This CDR3 is built from 14 residues. Germline-derived CDR1 and CDR2 are MNHEY and SVGAGI.